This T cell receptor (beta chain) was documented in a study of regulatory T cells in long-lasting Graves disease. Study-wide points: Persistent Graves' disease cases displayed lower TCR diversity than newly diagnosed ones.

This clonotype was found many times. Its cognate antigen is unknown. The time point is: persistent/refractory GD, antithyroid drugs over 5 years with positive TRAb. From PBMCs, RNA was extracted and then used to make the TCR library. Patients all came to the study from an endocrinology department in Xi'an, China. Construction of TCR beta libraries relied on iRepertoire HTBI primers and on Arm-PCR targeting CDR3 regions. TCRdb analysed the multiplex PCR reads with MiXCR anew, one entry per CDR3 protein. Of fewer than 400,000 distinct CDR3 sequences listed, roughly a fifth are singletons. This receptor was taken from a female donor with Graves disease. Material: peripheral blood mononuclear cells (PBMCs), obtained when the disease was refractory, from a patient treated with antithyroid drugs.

In nucleotides, the CDR3 is TGTGCCAGCAGCCAACCGGGAGCCGGAACTGAAGCTTTCTTT. Encoded protein: CASSQPGAGTEAFF. The V call is TRBV3-1, the J call TRBJ1-1; D not certain. This CDR3 comprises 14 residues. V dropped 2 bases and J dropped 5 bases, with 12 bases sitting between them. Germline V gene sequence: CDR1 LGHDT, CDR2 YNNKEL (reference sequence).